A single sample is the source of the 22 T cell receptor beta chains below, sequenced in a study of long-term antiretroviral therapy in people with HIV (dated by TCRdb to 2022 to 2024). Sequencing of the TRB variable region was done with the immunoSEQ hsTCRB v3.0 assay at survey level resolution. Imported from immuneACCESS, the table was reduced by TCRdb to in-frame sequences with V and J called. These copies leave out some clones; in studies compared against another copy, an unresolved V gene accounts for under half, and the cause of the remainder is not known. Present in this sample are approximately 20,000 clones, roughly 79% of which were seen just once. The ten largest clones add up to about 6.9% of the sample. Sequences were derived from unsorted PBMCs, sampled 2.2 years after starting antiretroviral therapy. These receptors were obtained from a man in his forties or fifties with HIV.

The chain has TRBV5-1 and TRBJ1-1, with 9 bases identical to TRBD1. V shed 0 bases, J shed 8 bases, and the junction held 5 bases outside the gene matches. The V gene's germline CDR1 is SGHRS and CDR2 YFSETQ. The CDR3 loop spans 14 amino acids. CDR3 DNA sequence: TGCGCCAGCAGCTTGGTACAGGGGGCGAACGAAGCTTTCTTT. It specifies CASSLVQGANEAFF.

To note about this clone: The sample has other DNA sequences that encode this CDR3 too. This sequence joins TRBV7-2 and TRBJ1-1; D is uncertain. Germline CDR1 reads SGHTA; CDR2 reads FQGNSA. This CDR3 comprises 13 residues. The V end lost 5 bases, the J end lost 1 base, and 8 bases lay between the germline ends. This CDR3 is CASSPGRNTEAFF. For the CDR3, the DNA is TGTGCCAGCAGCCCTGGGCGGAACACTGAAGCTTTCTTT. Full variable domain (rest looked up from reference TRBV7-2 and TRBJ1-1): GAGVSQSPSNKVTEKGKDVELRCDPISGHTALYWYRQSLGQGLEFLIYFQGNSAPDKSGLPSDRFSAERTGGSVSTLTIQRTQQEDSAVYLCASSPGRNTEAFFGQGTRLTVV.

This clone was detected a few times. V is TRBV5-4 and J is TRBJ1-2; D unresolved. CDR3 length: 13 residues. The germline V gene encodes CDR1 SGHNT and CDR2 YYREEE (reference sequence). V was shortened by 6 bases and J by 5 bases, with 14 bases between the two germline ends. CDR3 nucleotide sequence: TGTGCCAGCACCACTGGAGGATGGTATGGCTACACCTTC. Protein sequence: CASTTGGWYGYTF.

This rearrangement joins TRBV7-3 to TRBJ2-2, with 9 bases identical to TRBD1. Germline CDR1 and CDR2: SGHTA and FQGTGA. The CDR3 extends over 15 amino acids. The V gene end was trimmed by 3 bases and the J gene end by 5 bases; junction bases not matched to a gene: 4. The CDR3: CASSFGTGLTGELFF. CDR3 nucleotides: TGTGCCAGCAGCTTCGGGACAGGGTTAACCGGGGAGCTGTTTTTT.

This chain uses TRBV10-3 with TRBJ1-6; D is unclear. With 3 bases removed from V and 0 bases from J, the gap between germline ends came to 12 bases. The germline gives CDR1 ENHRY, CDR2 SYGVKD. The CDR3 is 17 residues long. CDR3 bases: TGTGCCATCAGTGACCCGGACGCGAGCTCCTATAATTCACCCCTCCACTTT. This sequence encodes CAISDPDASSYNSPLHF.

This chain uses TRBV4-1 with TRBJ1-2; D remains ambiguous. CDR1 MGHRA and CDR2 YSYEKL come from the germline V gene. CDR3 size: 13 residues. V lost 0 bases and J 7 bases, leaving 9 bases between the germline ends. CDR3 sequence reads: CASSQDKRSGYTF. CDR3 nucleotide sequence: TGCGCCAGCAGCCAAGATAAGCGGAGTGGCTACACCTTC.

This clone was recorded once. The rearrangement joins TRBV18 to TRBJ1-1; D ambiguous. V shed 5 bases and J shed 3 bases, with 10 bases lying between them. CDR1 is KGHSH, CDR2 LQKENI, per germline. The CDR3 extends over 13 amino acids. The chain's CDR3 is CASSTTRDTEAFF. CDR3 DNA: TGTGCCAGCTCAACGACCCGTGACACTGAAGCTTTCTTT.

The V gene is TRBV28, the J gene TRBJ1-2, with unresolved D. Looked up from germline, CDR1 is MDHEN and CDR2 is SYDVKM. The CDR3 extends over 13 amino acids. Trimming removed 4 bases at V and 8 bases at J, with 14 bases between. CDR3 region: CASSSPQAWGYTF. CDR3 in DNA: TGTGCCAGCAGTTCCCCCCAGGCTTGGGGCTACACCTTC.

The J gene is TRBJ1-1, the V gene TRBV29-1; D is perhaps TRBD1 (5 bases). The CDR3 consists of 12 residues. The V gene's germline CDR1 is SQVTM and CDR2 ANQGSEA. Trimming cost V 6 bases and J 4 bases, with 12 bases left between them. The CDR3 region has the DNA TGCAGCGTCGGGGGTTGGGTCACTGAAGCTTTCTTT. Translated, it gives CSVGGWVTEAFF.

The V gene is TRBV11-2, the J gene TRBJ2-6, with 10 bases identical to TRBD1. The V segment lost 3 bases and the J segment 0 bases; nucleotides outside the gene matches: 5. In germline, CDR1 is SGHAT, CDR2 FQNNGV. The CDR3 sequence is 18 residues long. The DNA for the CDR3 is TGTGCCAGCAGCTTTGACAGGGGGCGATTCTCTGGGGCCAACGTCCTGACTTTC. Protein sequence: CASSFDRGRFSGANVLTF. Supplemented by reference TRBV11-2 and TRBJ2-6, the full variable domain reads EAGVAQSPRYKIIEKRQSVAFWCNPISGHATLYWYQQILGQGPKLLIQFQNNGVVDDSQLPKDRFSAERLKGVDSTLKIQPAKLEDSAVYLCASSFDRGRFSGANVLTFGAGSRLTVL.

This chain's CDR3 is CASSLMSFSYNEQFF. CDR3 sequence (DNA): TGTGCCAGCAGCTTGATGAGTTTCTCCTACAATGAGCAGTTCTTC. The J gene is TRBJ2-1, the V gene TRBV5-6; D gene uncertain. The germline CDR1 and CDR2 sequences are SGHDT and YYEEEE. V shed 1 base and J shed 0 bases, with 8 bases lying between them. This CDR3 region has 15 residues.

This chain links TRBV5-5 with TRBJ2-3, with 7 bases fitting TRBD1. Germline CDR1 is SGHKS and CDR2 is YYEKEE (reference sequence). The CDR3 spans 16 residues. Trimming took 3 bases from V and 0 from J; bases not matched to a gene: 7. The CDR3 sequence is CASSSRGQFSTDTQYF. The CDR3 bases are TGTGCCAGCAGCTCCCGGGGACAGTTTAGCACAGATACGCAGTATTTT.

This chain links TRBV9 with TRBJ1-6; possible D gene TRBD1, 5 bases. V was clipped by 1 base and J by 5 bases, with 7 bases between them. From germline, CDR1 is SGDLS and CDR2 YYNGEE. The CDR3 is 14 amino acids. The CDR3 DNA follows: TGTGCCAGCAGCGTAAGCAGGGATAATTCACCCCTCCACTTT. Translating gives CASSVSRDNSPLHF.

This clone appeared a single time. V gene TRBV15 combines with J gene TRBJ2-7, with 7 bases matching TRBD2. Germline CDR1 is LNHNV and CDR2 is YYDKDF (reference sequence). The CDR3 runs 13 residues. With 3 bases clipped from V and 7 bases from J, the junction kept 6 bases outside the gene matches. The DNA for the CDR3 is TGTGCCACCAGCAGGGGGGGGGATAAAGAGCAGTACTTC. Protein sequence: CATSRGGDKEQYF.

This clone is termed medium-sized. V usage is TRBV6-5 and J usage is TRBJ1-2; a possible D gene is TRBD1 (6 bases). Germline loops: CDR1 MNHEY, CDR2 SVGAGI. V lost 4 bases, J lost 3 bases, and 15 bases lay in between. The CDR3 is made up of 15 amino acids. CDR3 protein: CASSSQGGGHYGYTF. The CDR3 bases are TGTGCCAGCAGTTCACAGGGAGGGGGACACTATGGCTACACCTTC.

The rearrangement links TRBV5-1 to TRBJ2-1; the D is unclear. The V and J ends lost 4 bases and 4 bases respectively, with 3 bases between them. Germline V lookup: CDR1 SGHRS, CDR2 YFSETQ. The CDR3 contains 11 residues. Here the CDR3 reads CASSIYNEQFF. CDR3 DNA: TGCGCCAGCAGCATTTACAATGAGCAGTTCTTC. The full variable domain, its missing parts supplied by reference TRBV5-1 and TRBJ2-1, is KAGVTQTPRYLIKTRGQQVTLSCSPISGHRSVSWYQQTPGQGLQFLFEYFSETQRNKGNFPGRFSGRQFSNSRSEMNVSTLELGDSALYLCASSIYNEQFFGPGTRLTVL.

This clone was seen once. The rearrangement uses TRBV18 and TRBJ2-1; D gene unclear. Germline CDR1 is KGHSH and CDR2 is LQKENI. Deletions cut 6 bases from V and 4 bases from J, with 13 bases between. The CDR3 loop spans 14 amino acids. CDR3 protein: CASSGGLQYNEQFF. CDR3 sequence (DNA): TGTGCCAGCTCCGGCGGCTTGCAATACAATGAGCAGTTCTTC. Drawing the rest from reference TRBV18 and TRBJ2-1, the complete variable domain is NAGVMQNPRHLVRRRGQEARLRCSPMKGHSHVYWYRQLPEEGLKFMVYLQKENIIDESGMPKERFSAEFPKEGPSILRIQQVVRGDSAAYFCASSGGLQYNEQFFGPGTRLTVL.

This chain uses TRBV4-3 with TRBJ2-1; possibly TRBD1 or TRBD2 for D (6 bases each). Per germline, CDR1 LGHNA and CDR2 YSLEER. V dropped 0 bases and J dropped 8 bases, with 20 bases sitting between them. The CDR3 loop spans 17 amino acids. DNA of the CDR3: TGCGCCAGCAGCCAAGATATTCACTGGGTCGGGGGCGATGAGCAGTTCTTC. Its protein product is CASSQDIHWVGGDEQFF.

The J gene is TRBJ2-1, the V gene TRBV4-1; 7 bases line up with TRBD2. Germline CDR1 is MGHRA and CDR2 is YSYEKL. V was pared by 0 bases and J by 4 bases, with 3 bases of the junction left unmatched. The CDR3 is 15 residues long. The CDR3 sequence is CASSQDPGGYNEQFF. CDR3 sequence (DNA): TGCGCCAGCAGCCAAGATCCCGGGGGGTACAATGAGCAGTTCTTC.

This clone was counted between two and nine times. The rearrangement uses TRBV19 and TRBJ2-7; unclear D gene. Looked up from germline, CDR1 is LNHDA and CDR2 is SQIVND (reference sequence). The CDR3 sequence is 12 residues long. Trimming cost V 5 bases and J 6 bases, with 11 bases left between them. The CDR3 is CASSDLISEQYF. The CDR3 DNA reads as TGTGCCAGTAGTGACTTAATCTCCGAGCAGTACTTC.

The genes are TRBV4-3 and TRBJ2-5; 7 nucleotides line up with TRBD1. The V segment lost 4 bases and the J segment 5 bases; nucleotides outside the gene matches: 10. Germline V gives CDR1 LGHNA, CDR2 YSLEER. This CDR3 contains 15 residues. CDR3 coding DNA: TGCGCCAGCAGCCCGAACCGACAGGGCGCGGAGACCCAGTACTTC. Translating it yields CASSPNRQGAETQYF.

The chain carries TRBV4-3 and TRBJ1-2; the D gene is possibly TRBD1 (5 bases). Between the trimmed V and J ends, which lost 0 bases and 5 bases, there was a span of 13 bases. The CDR3 extends over 15 amino acids. The germline CDR1 and CDR2 sequences are LGHNA and YSLEER. CDR3 protein: CASSQDGAGGYGYTF. CDR3 nucleotide sequence: TGCGCCAGCAGCCAAGATGGGGCCGGAGGGTATGGCTACACCTTC.